This TCR beta chain was retrieved from a study of T cell responses to AZD1222 COVID-19 vaccine (dated by TCRdb to about 2021). Notes on the research overall: A total of around 240 trial participants underwent TCR sequencing, of whom around 210 had received two doses of AZD1222 and around 25 had received two doses of the MenACWY control vaccine. Trial participants were enrolled by age into 18-55, 56-69 and 70-plus year subgroups, with around 150, 28 and 57 TCR-sequenced participants respectively.

Here is what the overall study found, with its caveats: In the small 56-69-year group, the increase in depth fell short of significance, most likely because of low power. The whole spike protein was spanned by vaccine-associated CD4 TCRs, and dominant responses were seen in regions 160-218 and 743-854. Participants were mostly white British, with more females than males. The authors suggested clonal diversity may have been underestimated. Because no day 14 peak-response samples were available, repertoires were characterized only after the peak T cell response. After two AZD1222 doses, spike-specific TCR breadth and depth were significantly higher than at day 0 and than in MenACWY recipients. Epitopes outside the regions mutated in the B.1.351 and B.1.1.7 variants were reportedly recognized by nearly half of the unique spike-specific TCRs. Only a handful of AZD1222 recipients were SARS-CoV-2 seropositive at baseline, limiting conclusions about previously exposed vaccinees.

In regard to this clone: What this receptor recognizes is not known. The record has no base qualities; no much larger clone is one base away.

The CDR3 regions of human TCRbeta chains were analyzed by immunosequencing. The original methods were these. TCRs in the repertoires were matched against a reference library of SARS-CoV-2-specific TCRs that had been generated with the MIRA antigen-specificity platform. Breadth meant the fraction of unique TCRs that were SARS-CoV-2-associated, whereas depth meant the fraction of total T cells that were SARS-CoV-2-associated. Using the MIRA data, each spike-specific TCR was mapped to the spike region that the TCR reacts to and placed in a CD4 or CD8 class. Log10-transformed breadth and depth values were compared by one-way ANOVA with Sidak's multiple comparisons tests. This is the immuneACCESS table as TCRdb keeps it, with only in-frame sequences that have V and J called. A part of the clones is gone; compared with another copy, unresolved V genes explain less than half, and the rest is unexplained. V, J and clone size are those of that table, while D and trimming were read from the DNA. The sample table lists about 73,000 clones, roughly 89% of them with a count of one. 9% to 9.5% of the sample belongs to the ten largest clones.

This sample's time point label indicates: about 28 days (+/-7) after the second vaccine dose. AZD1222 recipients given second doses at about 4 weeks or at about 12 weeks were pooled, since spike-specific TCR depth and breadth were not found to differ between the two schedules. Samples from vaccinated people were obtained from the UK trials COV001 and COV002, which included a single-blind randomized controlled phase 2/3 trial of AZD1222 (ChAdOx1 nCoV-19) in healthy adults. For TCRbeta chain sequencing, PBMC samples from trial participants were taken at day 0 and at day 28 after the second dose. Trimming costs V 2 bases and J 0 bases, and their ends lie 10 bases apart. Taken from cysteine to phenylalanine, the CDR3 has 16 residues. Of all the DNA, just the CDR3 is kept, 48 bases in frame from base 1. Reading the germline V gene (reference sequence) gives CDR1 MNHEY and CDR2 SMNVEV.

The input for sequencing was peripheral blood, taken 28 days after the second AZD1222 dose. This chain is built from TRBV27 and TRBJ1-4; a tentative D call is TRBD1 (6 bases match). This receptor was taken from an adult who received the AZD1222 COVID-19 vaccine. The CDR3 in this case is CASSLRGGTTNEKLFF. The nucleotide sequence is given as TGTGCCAGCAGTTTAAGGGGGGGGACAACTAATGAAAAACTGTTTTTT.